This entry describes one T cell receptor beta chain. Its cognate antigen is unknown. The source of the sample is a study of shared clonotypes between healthy human individuals. Study-wide findings and caveats: Donor scarcity curtailed the genetic and exposure-history diversity represented herein.

This table comes from immunoSEQ multiplex PCR, and its TCRdb copy is limited to in-frame clones, with some not included. Of some 550,000 clones in the sample, 97% are singletons; the top ten hold around 0.057%. Between the trimmed V and J ends, which lost 2 bases and 7 bases, there was a span of 12 bases. The length of the CDR3 is 14 residues. CDR1 WSHSY and CDR2 SAAADI come from the germline V gene. This clonotype was obtained from a woman aged 25 to 39 in good health. Input material: naive CD4+ T cells sorted from blood. Subset described: CD45RA+ positively selected. V gene TRBV10-2 combines with J gene TRBJ1-5, with D perhaps TRBD1 (6 bases). The CDR3 DNA reads TGCGCCAGCAGTGAGACGGGGGCTGGACAGCCCCAGCATTTT. Translation: CASSETGAGQPQHF.